Described below is a single TCR beta chain sequence and its context. This clone has just one count. Its target antigen remains unknown. No quality values exist for individual bases; no much larger clone is one base distant. This sample was included in a study of blood T cell repertoires in COVID-19 (dated by TCRdb to between 2020 and 2021). The study in broad terms: Collaborator samples came from the United States, Italy and Spain and covered acute and convalescent phases of COVID-19. The prospective study material was composed of cDNA or gDNA derived from T cells, B-cell-depleted T cells, or PBMCs. The samples were drawn from the first 160 participants of the ongoing ImmuneRACE study and from 1,254 subjects provided by 6 global collaborators. The repertoires were released in a freely available public database intended as a resource for research on the immune response to SARS-CoV-2. Where available, HLA class I and class II types were taken from metadata supplied by the sample provider and were not determined by assay-based typing. Subjects who had been exposed to COVID-19, were actively infected with it, or had recovered from it provided the deeply sampled blood TCRbeta repertoires that made up the dataset. The sample metadata nearly always contained a de-identified subject ID, COVID-19 status, age in years and sex.

Based on the germline V gene, the CDR1 and CDR2 sequences are SGHVS and FNYEAQ. The CDR3, from cysteine to phenylalanine, totals 15 residues. CDR3 DNA only is kept here, 45 bases in frame from base 1. Here V drops 5 bases and J drops 0 bases, and the junction holds 4 bases not matched to any gene. TCRbeta CDR3 regions were amplified from genomic DNA using the immunoSEQ Assay, a bias-controlled multiplex PCR. Concerning the study's data processing: Within the assay, amplification of reference gene primers was used to estimate how many nucleated cells each sample contained. Sequence reads were collapsed and filtered to measure the absolute abundance of every unique TCRbeta CDR3 rearrangement. For each sample, productive Simpson clonality was calculated by taking the square root of Simpson's diversity index across productive rearrangements. TCRdb re-hosts the immuneACCESS table, in-frame sequences only. Its copies lack some clones; in the studies checked, an unresolved V gene accounts for under half of them, and the cause for the rest is not known. V and J calls and clone size are those listed in that table; D and trimming were worked out from the DNA. This sample comprises 400,000 or so clones, roughly 88% of them detected only once. The ten largest clonotypes hold about 0.57% of the sample.

Results the study describes overall, beyond this receptor: The quantity of clinical and demographic metadata differed by source and by participant and was supplied without curation.

In the prospective study, participants were roughly 18 to 95 years old, resided in around 25 geographic areas of the United States, and were enrolled through a virtual design. To assign participants to cohorts, the prospective study relied on clinical history that participants themselves reported in a screening survey and a study questionnaire. For ImmuneRACE Cohort 3, a participant was defined as recovered based on two consecutive negative NP/OP PCR tests, clearance by a healthcare professional, or resolution of symptoms. Mobile phlebotomists in the prospective study collected whole blood, serum and a nasopharyngeal or oropharyngeal swab from every participant. Participants in the prospective study had the option to provide additional blood draws and questionnaires over a roughly 2-month period. Before DNA extraction, blood samples from the prospective study were shipped at room temperature or frozen.

The clonotype comes from a man between 18 and 29 years old who had recovered from COVID-19. The sample was PBMCs or T cells enriched from blood (not recorded which). The rearrangement joined TRBV7-6 to TRBJ2-1; 7 nucleotides in the junction match TRBD2. CDR3 loop: CASSEWTSSYNEQFF. The nucleotides are TGTGCCAGCAGCGAATGGACTAGCTCCTACAATGAGCAGTTCTTC.